The 8 T cell receptor beta chains reported below all come from one sample, sequenced in a study of blood T cell repertoires in COVID-19. TCRdb keeps only in-frame clones here, not all; method: immunoSEQ multiplex PCR. Of 72,000 or so clones listed, about three quarters were seen once; the top ten hold less than 10%. Sample: peripheral blood. The receptors were gathered from a human donor in a cohort sampled during active COVID-19.

This clone was recorded once. The J gene is TRBJ1-5, the V gene TRBV18, with D perhaps matching TRBD1 (5 bases). V lost 0 bases and J lost 4, with 7 bases in between. CDR3 length: 14 residues. Germline CDR1 KGHSH, CDR2 LQKENI. CDR3 region: CASSPPGPNQPQHF. Written as DNA, the CDR3 is TGTGCCAGCTCACCACCGGGGCCAAATCAGCCCCAGCATTTT.

The J gene is TRBJ2-1, the V gene TRBV7-9, with 7 bases fitting TRBD1. The CDR3 runs to 17 residues. The germline V gene has CDR1 SEHNR and CDR2 FQNEAQ (reference sequence). J was trimmed by 5 bases and V by 1 base; bases with no gene match: 11. This CDR3 reads CASSLVSLGQINNEQFF. The CDR3 nucleotides read TGTGCCAGCAGCTTAGTGTCTTTGGGACAGATTAACAATGAGCAGTTCTTC.

This chain connects TRBV7-9 to TRBJ1-2; 7 positions agree with TRBD1. Germline V lookup: CDR1 SEHNR, CDR2 FQNEAQ (reference sequence). Trimming took 5 bases from V and 2 from J; bases not matched to a gene: 14. The CDR3 spans 17 residues. In DNA form, the CDR3 reads TGTGCCAGCAGCCAACCCCTTTCAGGGGGTATCAACTATGGCTACACCTTC. Encoded protein: CASSQPLSGGINYGYTF. Using reference TRBV7-9 and TRBJ1-2 for the parts outside the CDR3, the full variable domain is DTGVSQNPRHKITKRGQNVTFRCDPISEHNRLYWYRQTLGQGPEFLTYFQNEAQLEKSRLLSDRFSAERPKGSFSTLEIQRTEQGDSAMYLCASSQPLSGGINYGYTFGSGTRLTVV.

The V and J genes are TRBV20-1 and TRBJ2-7; 7 bases fit TRBD2. The J segment lost 4 bases and the V segment lost 3 bases, leaving 9 bases of the junction unmatched. From germline, CDR1 is DFQATT and CDR2 SNEGSKA (reference sequence). The CDR3 extends over 14 amino acids. The CDR3 nucleotides read TGCAGTGCTAGTGATCCGGGACTACAATACGAGCAGTACTTC. Its translation is CSASDPGLQYEQYF.

The gene calls are TRBV7-8 and TRBJ2-5; TRBD2 matches 7 bases. Germline V gene sequence: CDR1 SGHVS, CDR2 FQNEAQ. V trimming: 5 bases; J trimming: 5 bases; junction bases outside the gene matches: 11. CDR3 size: 15 residues. For the CDR3, the DNA is TGTGCCAGCAGCCAGTCGGGGGGAGTAAGGGAGACCCAGTACTTC. This sequence encodes CASSQSGGVRETQYF. Full variable domain (outside the CDR3, taken from reference TRBV7-8 and TRBJ2-5): GAGVSQSPRYKVAKRGQDVALRCDPISGHVSLFWYQQALGQGPEFLTYFQNEAQLDKSGLPSDRFFAERPEGSVSTLKIQRTQQEDSAVYLCASSQSGGVRETQYFGPGTRLLVL.

This clone came up once. The chain combines TRBV29-1 with TRBJ1-6; D is unresolved. V lost 4 bases to trimming and J lost 8 bases, with 6 bases between them. Germline CDR1 SQVTM, CDR2 ANQGSEA. The CDR3 loop spans 11 amino acids. CDR3 protein: CSVGQDSPLHF. As DNA, the CDR3 is TGCAGCGTTGGCCAGGATTCACCCCTCCACTTT. Together with reference TRBV29-1 and TRBJ1-6, the CDR3 gives the full variable domain: SAVISQKPSRDICQRGTSLTIQCQVDSQVTMMFWYRQQPGQSLTLIATANQGSEATYESGFVIDKFPISRPNLTFSTLTVSNMSPEDSSIYLCSVGQDSPLHFGNGTRLTVT.

V gene TRBV3-1 (or the pseudogene TRBV3-2) combines with J gene TRBJ1-1; TRBD1 matches at 7 bases. Germline assignment: CDR1 LGHDT and CDR2 YNNKEL (reference sequence). With V trimmed by 3 bases and J by 6 bases, 7 bases remained unmatched. The CDR3 contains 14 residues. CDR3 amino acids: CASSQWAGTAEAFF. CDR3 sequence (DNA): TGTGCCAGCAGCCAGTGGGCCGGGACAGCTGAAGCTTTCTTT.

The CDR3 loop reads CASSSVPGQGRAFF. In DNA form, the CDR3 reads TGTGCCAGCAGCTCCGTCCCGGGACAGGGAAGGGCTTTCTTT. V is TRBV7-3 and J is TRBJ1-1; 9 nucleotides line up with TRBD1. CDR3 length: 14 residues. Germline V gene lookup returns CDR1 SGHTA and CDR2 FQGTGA. Trimming took 4 bases from V and 11 from J; bases not matched to a gene: 11.